This T cell receptor beta chain emerged from a study of shared clonotypes between healthy human individuals. Naivety among CD8 cells was defined by CD45RO negativity and positive CCR7 selection, thereby excluding terminally differentiated effector memory CD45RA+ cells. Trimming removed 6 bases at V and 0 bases at J, with 6 bases between. The germline V gene has CDR1 MNHEY and CDR2 SVGAGI. The CDR3 runs to 13 residues. Some clones are missing from TCRdb's copy, which holds only in-frame ones; the method was immunoSEQ multiplex PCR. The sample lists under 700,000 clones, 85% to 95% occurring once. The source is a woman aged 25-40 years in good health. This sequence joins TRBV6-5 and TRBJ2-1; unclear D gene. The sequenced material came from naive CD8+ T cells sorted from blood. The CDR3 reads CASSSISYNEQFF. For the CDR3, the DNA is TGTGCCAGCAGCTCAATCTCCTACAATGAGCAGTTCTTC.